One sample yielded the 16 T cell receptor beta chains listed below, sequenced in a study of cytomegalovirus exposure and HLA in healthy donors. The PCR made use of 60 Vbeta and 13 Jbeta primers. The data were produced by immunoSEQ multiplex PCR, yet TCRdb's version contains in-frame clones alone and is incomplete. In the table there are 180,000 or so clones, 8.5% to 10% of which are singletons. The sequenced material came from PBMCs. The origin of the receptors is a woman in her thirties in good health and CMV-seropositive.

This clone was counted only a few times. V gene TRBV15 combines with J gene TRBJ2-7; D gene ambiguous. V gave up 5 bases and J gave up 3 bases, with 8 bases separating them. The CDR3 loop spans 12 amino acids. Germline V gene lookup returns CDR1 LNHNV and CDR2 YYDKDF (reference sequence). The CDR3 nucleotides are TGTGCCACCAGCCGTAGTGGCTACGAGCAGTACTTC. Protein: CATSRSGYEQYF.

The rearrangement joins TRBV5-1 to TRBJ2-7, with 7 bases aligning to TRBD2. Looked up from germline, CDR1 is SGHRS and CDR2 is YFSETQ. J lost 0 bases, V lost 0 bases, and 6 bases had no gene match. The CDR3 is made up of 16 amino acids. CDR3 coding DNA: TGCGCCAGCAGCTTGGAAGCTAGCGGTAGCTCCTACGAGCAGTACTTC. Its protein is CASSLEASGSSYEQYF.

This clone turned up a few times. The CDR3 here is CASSGIAGGSVQFF. The CDR3 region has the DNA TGTGCCAGCAGCGGAATAGCGGGAGGTTCGGTGCAGTTCTTC. The chain employs TRBV5-4 and TRBJ2-1; 10 bases map to TRBD2. CDR1 is SGHNT, CDR2 YYREEE, per germline (reference sequence). J lost 12 bases, V lost 4 bases, and 10 bases had no gene match. The CDR3 consists of 14 residues.

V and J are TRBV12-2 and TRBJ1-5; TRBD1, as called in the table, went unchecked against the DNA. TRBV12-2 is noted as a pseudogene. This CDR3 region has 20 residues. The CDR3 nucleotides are TGTGCAAGTCGCTTAGCACATCGGGACAGGGGGCGTTTAAGCAATCAGCCCCAGCATTTT. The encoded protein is CASRLAHRDRGRLSNQPQHF.

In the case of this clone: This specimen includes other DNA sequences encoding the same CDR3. The CDR3 loop is CASSLPLLSGPLENEQFF. CDR3 coding DNA: TGTGCCAGCAGTCTACCCTTACTTAGCGGGCCTTTAGAGAATGAGCAGTTCTTC. The chain has TRBV2 and TRBJ2-1; 7 nucleotides agree with TRBD2. The CDR3 is made up of 18 amino acids. Per germline, CDR1 SNHLY and CDR2 FYNNEI. V gave up 5 bases and J gave up 7 bases; unmatched junction bases: 20.

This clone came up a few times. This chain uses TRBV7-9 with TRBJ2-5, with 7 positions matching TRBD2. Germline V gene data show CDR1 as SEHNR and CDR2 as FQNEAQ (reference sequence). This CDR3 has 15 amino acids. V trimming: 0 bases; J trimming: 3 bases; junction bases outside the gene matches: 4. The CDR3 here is CASSLAKAGEETQYF. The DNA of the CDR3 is TGTGCCAGCAGCTTAGCGAAGGCGGGGGAAGAGACCCAGTACTTC.

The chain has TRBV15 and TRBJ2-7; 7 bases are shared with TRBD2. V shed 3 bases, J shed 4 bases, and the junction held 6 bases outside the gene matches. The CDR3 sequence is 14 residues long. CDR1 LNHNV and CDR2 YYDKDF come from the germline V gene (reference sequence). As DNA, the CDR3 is TGTGCCACCAGCAGGGAGGACGGGGGGTACGAGCAGTACTTC. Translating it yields CATSREDGGYEQYF.

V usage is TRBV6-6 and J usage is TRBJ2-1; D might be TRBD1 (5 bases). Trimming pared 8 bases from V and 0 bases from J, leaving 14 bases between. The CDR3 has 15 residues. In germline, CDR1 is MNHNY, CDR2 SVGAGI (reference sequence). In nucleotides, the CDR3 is TGTGCCAGCGGGGCAGCGAGAAGCTCCTACAATGAGCAGTTCTTC. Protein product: CASGAARSSYNEQFF.

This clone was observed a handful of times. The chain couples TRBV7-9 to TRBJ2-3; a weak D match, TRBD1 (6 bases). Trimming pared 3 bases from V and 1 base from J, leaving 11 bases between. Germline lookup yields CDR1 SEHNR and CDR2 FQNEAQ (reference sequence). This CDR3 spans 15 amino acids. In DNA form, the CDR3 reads TGTGCCAGCAGCTTCGGTGGGGGCCGCACAGATACGCAGTATTTT. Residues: CASSFGGGRTDTQYF.

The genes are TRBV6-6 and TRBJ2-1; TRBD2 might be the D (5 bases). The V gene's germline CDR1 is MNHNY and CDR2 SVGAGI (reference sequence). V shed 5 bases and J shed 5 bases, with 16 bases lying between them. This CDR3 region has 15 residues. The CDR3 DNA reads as TGTGCCAGCAGTCCCCGTGGTAGCGCTAACAATGAGCAGTTCTTC. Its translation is CASSPRGSANNEQFF.

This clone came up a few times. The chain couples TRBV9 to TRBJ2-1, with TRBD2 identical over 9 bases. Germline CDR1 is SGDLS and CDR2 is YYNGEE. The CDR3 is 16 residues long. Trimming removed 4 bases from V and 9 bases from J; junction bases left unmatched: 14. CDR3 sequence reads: CASSLGVSGRGGEQFF. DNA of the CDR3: TGTGCCAGCAGCCTGGGGGTTAGCGGGAGAGGCGGTGAGCAGTTCTTC. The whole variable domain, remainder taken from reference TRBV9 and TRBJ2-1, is DSGVTQTPKHLITATGQRVTLRCSPRSGDLSVYWYQQSLDQGLQFLIQYYNGEERAKGNILERFSAQQFPDLHSELNLSSLELGDSALYFCASSLGVSGRGGEQFFGPGTRLTVL.

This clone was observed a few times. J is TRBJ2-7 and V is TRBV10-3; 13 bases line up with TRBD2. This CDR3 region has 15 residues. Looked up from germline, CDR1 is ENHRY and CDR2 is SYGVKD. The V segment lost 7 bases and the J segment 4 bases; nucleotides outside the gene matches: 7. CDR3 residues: CAITSGLAGVYEQYF. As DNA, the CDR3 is TGTGCCATCACCTCAGGACTAGCGGGAGTTTACGAGCAGTACTTC.

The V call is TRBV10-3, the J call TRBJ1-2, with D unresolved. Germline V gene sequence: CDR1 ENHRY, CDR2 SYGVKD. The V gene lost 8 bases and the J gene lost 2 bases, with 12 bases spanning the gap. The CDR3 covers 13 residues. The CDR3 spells CAIRTLPNYGYTF. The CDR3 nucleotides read TGTGCCATCCGGACTTTACCCAACTATGGCTACACCTTC.

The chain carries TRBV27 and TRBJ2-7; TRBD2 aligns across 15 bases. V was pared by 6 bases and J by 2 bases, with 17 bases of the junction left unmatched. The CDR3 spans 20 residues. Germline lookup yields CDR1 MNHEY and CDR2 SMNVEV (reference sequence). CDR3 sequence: CASSYGPGLAGGPGPYEQYF. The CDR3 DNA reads TGTGCCAGCAGCTACGGCCCCGGACTAGCGGGAGGGCCAGGGCCCTACGAGCAGTACTTC.

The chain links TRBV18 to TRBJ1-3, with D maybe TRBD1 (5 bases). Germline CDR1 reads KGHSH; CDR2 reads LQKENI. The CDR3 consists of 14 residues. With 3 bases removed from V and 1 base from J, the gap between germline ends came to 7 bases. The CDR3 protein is CASSPQGSGNTIYF. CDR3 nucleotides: TGTGCCAGCTCACCGCAGGGTTCTGGAAACACCATATATTTT.

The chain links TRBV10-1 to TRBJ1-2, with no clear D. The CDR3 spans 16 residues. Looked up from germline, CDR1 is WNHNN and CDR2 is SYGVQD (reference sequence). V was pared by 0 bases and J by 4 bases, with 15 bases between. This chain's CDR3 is CASSESAGQGIYGYTF. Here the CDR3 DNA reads TGCGCCAGCAGTGAGTCCGCGGGTCAAGGTATCTATGGCTACACCTTC.